The present TCR beta chain was sequenced within a study of T cells after yellow fever vaccination. The table lists this clonotype with many counts. Germline CDR1 is DFQATT and CDR2 is SNEGSKA (reference sequence). This CDR3 region has 13 residues. V was shortened by 5 bases and J by 10 bases, with 18 bases between the two germline ends. Each CDR3 protein gets one entry after TCRdb re-called the 5' RACE reads with MiXCR. The repertoire holds 450,000 to 550,000 distinct CDR3 sequences, with 20% to 25% as singletons. J is TRBJ2-1 and V is TRBV20-1; D is unresolved. The source is a man between 18 and 29 years old who received the YFV17D yellow fever vaccine. This specimen consisted of PBMCs, obtained about 21 days after the first yellow fever vaccination. The CDR3 DNA sequence: TGCAGTGCTGAGAAAGAGTCGTGGAACGAGCAGTTCTTC. Translating gives CSAEKESWNEQFF.